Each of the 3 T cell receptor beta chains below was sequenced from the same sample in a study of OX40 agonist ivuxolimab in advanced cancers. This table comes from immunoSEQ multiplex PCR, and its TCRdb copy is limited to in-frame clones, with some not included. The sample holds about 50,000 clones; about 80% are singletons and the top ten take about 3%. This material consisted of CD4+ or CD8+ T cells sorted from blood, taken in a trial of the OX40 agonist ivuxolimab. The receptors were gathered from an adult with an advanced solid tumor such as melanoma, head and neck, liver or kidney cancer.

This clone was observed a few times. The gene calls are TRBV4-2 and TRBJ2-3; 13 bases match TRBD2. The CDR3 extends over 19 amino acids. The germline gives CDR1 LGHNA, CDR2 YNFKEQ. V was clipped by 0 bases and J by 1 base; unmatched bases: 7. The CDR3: CASSQEGLAGTRGTDTQYF. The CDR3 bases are TGTGCCAGCAGCCAAGAGGGACTAGCGGGGACTCGGGGCACAGATACGCAGTATTTT.

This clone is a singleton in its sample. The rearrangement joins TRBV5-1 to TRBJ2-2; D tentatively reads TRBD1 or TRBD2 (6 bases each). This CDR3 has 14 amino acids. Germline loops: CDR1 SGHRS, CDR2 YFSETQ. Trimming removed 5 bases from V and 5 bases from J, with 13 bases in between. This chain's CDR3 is CASRAGGLTGELFF. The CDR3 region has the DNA TGCGCCAGCAGGGCTGGGGGGCTAACCGGGGAGCTGTTTTTT.

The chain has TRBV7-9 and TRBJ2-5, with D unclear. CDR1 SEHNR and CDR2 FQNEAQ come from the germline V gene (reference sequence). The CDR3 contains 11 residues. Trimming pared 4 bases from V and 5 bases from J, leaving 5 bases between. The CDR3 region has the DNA TGTGCCAGCAGCTCCGGGGAGACCCAGTACTTC. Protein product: CASSSGETQYF.